The clone carrying this T cell receptor beta chain was counted between two and nine times. A junction end diverges from the germline sequence, so it may reflect a read error. CDR3 length equals 14 residues. From germline, CDR1 is MNHEY and CDR2 SMNVEV (reference sequence). MiXCR, run by TCRdb on the 5' RACE reads, gives a single entry per CDR3 protein. The sample yields tens of thousands of distinct CDR3 sequences, about an eighth seen once. Time point noted: sample taken at primary tumor resection. Tumor, nontumor lung or frozen PBMC supplied whole RNA that was sequenced unsorted. This sample is drawn from a study of spatial heterogeneity in lung cancer.

The specimen comprised PBMCs, sampled at surgery. The V call is TRBV27, the J call TRBJ1-3, with no clear D. This sequence was found in a male donor with early-stage non-small cell lung cancer. As DNA, the CDR3 is TGTGCCAGCAATTTAGTAGGCTCCGGAAACACCATATATTTT. Protein product: CASNLVGSGNTIYF.